This T cell receptor (beta chain) was sequenced for a study of spatial heterogeneity in lung cancer. Study details: Raw reads showed each unique TCR and UMI combination turning up more than ten times on average.

Germline CDR1 is SGHNT and CDR2 is YYREEE (reference sequence). CDR3 length equals 17 residues. With V trimmed by 3 bases and J by 0 bases, 9 bases remained unmatched. Stated time point: sample taken at primary tumor resection. TCRs were sequenced from unsorted whole RNA of tumor, nontumor lung or PBMC. This clonotype was seen a few times. TCRdb re-called the 5' RACE reads with MiXCR, one entry per CDR3 protein. Here the sample spans roughly 20,000 distinct CDR3 sequences, under 6% being singletons. The receptor's source is a male donor with early-stage non-small cell lung cancer. The sequences come from PBMCs, collected at surgery. The V call is TRBV5-4, the J call TRBJ2-1; 7 bases match TRBD1. CDR3 residues: CASSWGQGENSYNEQFF. As DNA, the CDR3 is TGTGCCAGCAGCTGGGGGCAGGGGGAAAACTCCTACAATGAGCAGTTCTTC.